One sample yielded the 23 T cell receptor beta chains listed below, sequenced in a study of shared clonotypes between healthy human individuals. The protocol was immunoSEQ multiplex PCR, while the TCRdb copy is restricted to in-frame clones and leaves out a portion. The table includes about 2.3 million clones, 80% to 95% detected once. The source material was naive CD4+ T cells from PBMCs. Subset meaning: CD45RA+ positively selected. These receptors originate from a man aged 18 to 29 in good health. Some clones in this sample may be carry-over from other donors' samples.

The CDR3 region is CASSLSGVYGTEAFF. The CDR3 DNA reads TGTGCCAGCAGTTTATCCGGTGTTTACGGCACTGAAGCTTTCTTT. The V gene is TRBV27, the J gene TRBJ1-1; no firm D call. Germline CDR1 MNHEY, CDR2 SMNVEV (reference sequence). V was shortened by 0 bases and J by 4 bases, with 12 bases between the two germline ends. CDR3 size: 15 residues.

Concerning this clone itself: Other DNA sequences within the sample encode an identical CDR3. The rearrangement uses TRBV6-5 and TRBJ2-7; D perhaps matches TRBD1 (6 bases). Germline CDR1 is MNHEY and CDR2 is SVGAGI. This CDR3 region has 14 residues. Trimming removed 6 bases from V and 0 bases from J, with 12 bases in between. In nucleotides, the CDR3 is TGTGCCAGCAGCAGGACAGTTAGCTCCTACGAGCAGTACTTC. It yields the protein CASSRTVSSYEQYF.

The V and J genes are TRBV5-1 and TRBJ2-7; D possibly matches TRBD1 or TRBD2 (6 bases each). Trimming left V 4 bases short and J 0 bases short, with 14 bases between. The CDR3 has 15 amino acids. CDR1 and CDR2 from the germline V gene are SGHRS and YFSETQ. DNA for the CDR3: TGCGCCAGCAGCAGGGGGGCGTCCAGCTCCTACGAGCAGTACTTC. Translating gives CASSRGASSSYEQYF.

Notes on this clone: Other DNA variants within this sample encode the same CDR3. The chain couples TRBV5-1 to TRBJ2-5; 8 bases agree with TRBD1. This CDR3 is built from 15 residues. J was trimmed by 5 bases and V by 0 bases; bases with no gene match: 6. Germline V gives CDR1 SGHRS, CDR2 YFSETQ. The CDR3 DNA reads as TGCGCCAGCAGCTTGGTACCAGGGGGCGAGGAGACCCAGTACTTC. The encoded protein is CASSLVPGGEETQYF.

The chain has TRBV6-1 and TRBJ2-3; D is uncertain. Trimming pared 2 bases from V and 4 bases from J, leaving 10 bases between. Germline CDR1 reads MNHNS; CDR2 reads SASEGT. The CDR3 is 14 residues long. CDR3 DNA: TGTGCCAGCAGTGAACCCAGGCGCGCAGATACGCAGTATTTT. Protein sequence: CASSEPRRADTQYF.

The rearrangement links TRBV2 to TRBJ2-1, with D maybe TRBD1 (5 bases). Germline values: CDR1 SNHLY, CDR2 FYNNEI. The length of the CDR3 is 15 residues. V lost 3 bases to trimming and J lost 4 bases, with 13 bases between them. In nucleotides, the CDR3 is TGTGCCAGCAGTGATAGGGGCGGCAGGTACAATGAGCAGTTCTTC. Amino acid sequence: CASSDRGGRYNEQFF.

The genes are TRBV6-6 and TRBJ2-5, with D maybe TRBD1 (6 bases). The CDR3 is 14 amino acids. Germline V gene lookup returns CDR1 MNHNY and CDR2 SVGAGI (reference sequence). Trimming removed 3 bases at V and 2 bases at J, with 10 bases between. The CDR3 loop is CASSYRTAQETQYF. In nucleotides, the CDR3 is TGTGCCAGCAGTTATCGGACAGCTCAAGAGACCCAGTACTTC.

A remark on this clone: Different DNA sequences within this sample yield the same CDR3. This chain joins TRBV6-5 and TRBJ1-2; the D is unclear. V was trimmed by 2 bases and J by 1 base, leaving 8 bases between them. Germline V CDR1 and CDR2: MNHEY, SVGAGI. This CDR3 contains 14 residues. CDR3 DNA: TGTGCCAGCAGTTACCGGGAGATTAACTATGGCTACACCTTC. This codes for CASSYREINYGYTF.

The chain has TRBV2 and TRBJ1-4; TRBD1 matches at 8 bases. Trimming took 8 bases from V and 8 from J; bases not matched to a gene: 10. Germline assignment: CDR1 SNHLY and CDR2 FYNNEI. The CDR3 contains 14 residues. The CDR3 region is CASAPGGVLEKLFF. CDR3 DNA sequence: TGTGCCAGCGCACCAGGGGGCGTACTGGAAAAACTGTTTTTT.

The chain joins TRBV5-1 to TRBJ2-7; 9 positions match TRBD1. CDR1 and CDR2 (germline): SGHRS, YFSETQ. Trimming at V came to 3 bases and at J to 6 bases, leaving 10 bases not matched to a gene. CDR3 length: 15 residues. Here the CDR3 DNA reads TGCGCCAGCAGCTGGGTGGGACAGGGTACCCTCGAGCAGTACTTC. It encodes CASSWVGQGTLEQYF. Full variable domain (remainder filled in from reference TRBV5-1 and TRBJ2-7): KAGVTQTPRYLIKTRGQQVTLSCSPISGHRSVSWYQQTPGQGLQFLFEYFSETQRNKGNFPGRFSGRQFSNSRSEMNVSTLELGDSALYLCASSWVGQGTLEQYFGPGTRLTVT.

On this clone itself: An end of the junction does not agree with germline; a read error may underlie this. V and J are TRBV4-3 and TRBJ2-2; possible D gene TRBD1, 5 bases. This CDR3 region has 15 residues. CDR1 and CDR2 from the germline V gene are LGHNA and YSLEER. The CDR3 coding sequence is TGCGCCAACAGCCAAGACCAGGGCGTTTCCGGGGAGCTGTTTTTT. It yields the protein CANSQDQGVSGELFF.

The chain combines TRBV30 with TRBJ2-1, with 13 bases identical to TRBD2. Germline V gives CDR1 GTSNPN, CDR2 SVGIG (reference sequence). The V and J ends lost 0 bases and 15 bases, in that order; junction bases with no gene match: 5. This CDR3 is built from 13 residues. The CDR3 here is CAWSVLAGGFVFF. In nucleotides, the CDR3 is TGTGCCTGGAGTGTACTAGCGGGAGGGTTTGTGTTCTTC.

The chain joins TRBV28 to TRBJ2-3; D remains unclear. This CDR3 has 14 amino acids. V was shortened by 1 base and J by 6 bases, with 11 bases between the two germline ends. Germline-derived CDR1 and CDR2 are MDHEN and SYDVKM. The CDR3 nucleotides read TGTGCCAGCAGTTTATCGGCCAACGGGGATACGCAGTATTTT. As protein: CASSLSANGDTQYF.

CDR3 in DNA: TGTGCCAGCAGCACCCGAAGAAACACTGAAGCTTTCTTT. Its translation: CASSTRRNTEAFF. The chain uses TRBV7-3 and TRBJ1-1; D gene uncertain. Trimming removed 5 bases at V and 2 bases at J, with 9 bases between. This CDR3 is 13 amino acids long. Germline loops: CDR1 SGHTA, CDR2 FQGTGA.

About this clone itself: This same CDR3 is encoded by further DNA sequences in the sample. CDR3 sequence: CASSLELAGSEQYF. The DNA of the CDR3 is TGCGCCAGCAGCTTGGAACTAGCGGGAAGCGAGCAGTACTTC. This sequence joins TRBV5-1 and TRBJ2-7; 10 nucleotides match TRBD2. The CDR3 has 14 residues. Germline trimming cut 0 bases from V and 6 bases from J; bases unmatched to any gene: 3. The germline CDR1 and CDR2 sequences are SGHRS and YFSETQ.

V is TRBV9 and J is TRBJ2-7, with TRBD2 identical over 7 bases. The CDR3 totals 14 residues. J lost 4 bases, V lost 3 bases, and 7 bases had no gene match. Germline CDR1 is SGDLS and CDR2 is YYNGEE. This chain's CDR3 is CASSERDYHYEQYF. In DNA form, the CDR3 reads TGTGCCAGCAGCGAACGGGACTACCATTACGAGCAGTACTTC.

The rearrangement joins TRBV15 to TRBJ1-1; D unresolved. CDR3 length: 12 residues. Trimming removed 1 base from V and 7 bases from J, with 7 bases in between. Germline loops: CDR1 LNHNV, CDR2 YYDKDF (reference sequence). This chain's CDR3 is CATSRGYSEAFF. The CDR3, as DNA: TGTGCCACCAGCAGAGGTTATAGTGAAGCTTTCTTT.

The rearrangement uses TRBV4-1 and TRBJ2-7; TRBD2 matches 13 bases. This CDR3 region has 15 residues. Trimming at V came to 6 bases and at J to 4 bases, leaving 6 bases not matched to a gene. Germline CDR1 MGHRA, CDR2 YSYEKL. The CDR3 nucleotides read TGCGCCAGCAGTCGGACTAGCGGGAGTCAGTACGAGCAGTACTTC. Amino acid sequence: CASSRTSGSQYEQYF.

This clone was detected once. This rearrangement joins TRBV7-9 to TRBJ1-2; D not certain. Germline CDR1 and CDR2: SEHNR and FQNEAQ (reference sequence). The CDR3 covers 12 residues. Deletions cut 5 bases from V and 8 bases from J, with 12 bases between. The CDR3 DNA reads TGTGCCAGCAGCGCAGACACCCGGGGCTACACCTTC. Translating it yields CASSADTRGYTF.

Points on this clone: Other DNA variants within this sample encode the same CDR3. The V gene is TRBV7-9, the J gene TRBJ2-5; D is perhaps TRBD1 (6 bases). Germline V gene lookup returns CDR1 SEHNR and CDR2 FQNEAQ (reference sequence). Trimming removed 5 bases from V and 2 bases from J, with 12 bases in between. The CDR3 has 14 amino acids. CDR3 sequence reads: CASSPQGRQETQYF. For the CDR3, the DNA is TGTGCCAGCAGCCCTCAGGGGCGGCAAGAGACCCAGTACTTC.

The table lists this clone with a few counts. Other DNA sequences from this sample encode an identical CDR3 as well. The CDR3 nucleotides are TGCGCCAGCAGCTTGGGTGGGGTGAACACTGAAGCTTTCTTT. Translation gives CASSLGGVNTEAFF. The chain links TRBV5-1 to TRBJ1-1; D call uncertain. CDR3 length: 14 residues. Trimming stripped 0 bases from V and 0 bases from J, with 6 bases between. The germline V gene has CDR1 SGHRS and CDR2 YFSETQ.

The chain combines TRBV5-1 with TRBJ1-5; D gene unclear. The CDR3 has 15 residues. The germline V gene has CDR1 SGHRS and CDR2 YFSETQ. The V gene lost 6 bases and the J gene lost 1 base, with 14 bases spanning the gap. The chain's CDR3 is CASTLGPGSNQPQHF. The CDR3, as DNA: TGCGCCAGCACCCTAGGCCCCGGAAGCAATCAGCCCCAGCATTTT. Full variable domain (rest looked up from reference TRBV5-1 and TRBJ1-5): KAGVTQTPRYLIKTRGQQVTLSCSPISGHRSVSWYQQTPGQGLQFLFEYFSETQRNKGNFPGRFSGRQFSNSRSEMNVSTLELGDSALYLCASTLGPGSNQPQHFGDGTRLSIL.

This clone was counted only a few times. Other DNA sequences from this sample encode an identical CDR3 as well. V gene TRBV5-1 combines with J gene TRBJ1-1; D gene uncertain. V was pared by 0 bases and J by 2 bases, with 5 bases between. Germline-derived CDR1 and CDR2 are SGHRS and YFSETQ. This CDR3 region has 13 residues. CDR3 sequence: CASSLGTNTEAFF. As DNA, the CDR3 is TGCGCCAGCAGCTTGGGAACAAACACTGAAGCTTTCTTT. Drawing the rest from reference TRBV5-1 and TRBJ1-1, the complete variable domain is KAGVTQTPRYLIKTRGQQVTLSCSPISGHRSVSWYQQTPGQGLQFLFEYFSETQRNKGNFPGRFSGRQFSNSRSEMNVSTLELGDSALYLCASSLGTNTEAFFGQGTRLTVV.